This paragraph covers one TCR beta chain sequence. This sample includes further DNA sequences coding for the same CDR3. In the original processing: Reference gene primer amplification yielded estimated nucleated cell counts. The table came from immunoSEQ multiplex PCR; TCRdb's copy has only in-frame clones and leaves some out. Clone size and V and J calls were adopted from that table, with D and trimming inferred from the DNA. The sample lists around 140,000 clones, 75% to 90% seen once, with around 4.5% in the top ten. The Seattle patients joined while their infection was active and were tracked longitudinally afterward. Germline assignment: CDR1 SGHRS and CDR2 YFSETQ. The J segment lost 4 bases and the V segment lost 0 bases, leaving 1 base of the junction unmatched. The CDR3 length is 14 residues. The data are from a study of blood T cell repertoires in COVID-19. Study summary: The study drew acute and convalescent COVID-19 samples from the United States, Italy and Spain. PBMCs, B-cell-depleted T cells, or T cells were the source of the cDNA or gDNA that made up the material.

The sequence derives from a man in his fifties or sixties with COVID-19, enrolled during active disease. The V and J genes are TRBV5-1 and TRBJ1-2; 9 nucleotides agree with TRBD1. Sequencing was performed on peripheral blood. CDR3 DNA: TGCGCCAGCAGCTTGGGACAGGGGGGCTATGGCTACACCTTC. It specifies CASSLGQGGYGYTF.